A single sample is the source of the 17 T cell receptor beta chains below, sequenced in a study of T cell repertoires in cytomegalovirus infection. Each CDR3 protein gets one entry after TCRdb re-called the reads with MiXCR. The table shows approximately 320,000 distinct CDR3 sequences, with 9% to 9.5% occurring only once. Sequencing was performed on PBMCs. Source of these receptors: a human donor in good health (CMV status not recorded). Some clones in this sample may be carry-over from other donors' samples.

This clonotype came up many times. V usage is TRBV12-3 or TRBV12-4 and J usage is TRBJ2-7, with TRBD1 matching over 12 bases. The trim removed 2 bases at V and 7 bases at J, leaving 9 bases unmatched. The CDR3 consists of 16 residues. As DNA, the CDR3 is TGTGCCAGCAGTTTACTCTCGGGACAGGGGGCGGGGGAGCAGTACTTC. Protein: CASSLLSGQGAGEQYF.

In this sample, this clonotype turned up a few times. J is TRBJ2-3 and V is TRBV28, with TRBD2 identical over 8 bases. Germline CDR1 and CDR2: MDHEN and SYDVKM. The V gene end was trimmed by 7 bases and the J gene end by 7 bases; junction bases not matched to a gene: 13. This CDR3 has 15 amino acids. CDR3 sequence reads: CASTLGGARIHTQYF. For the CDR3, the DNA is TGTGCCAGCACCCTCGGGGGGGCGAGGATACATACGCAGTATTTT.

This clonotype was recorded at least ten times. The chain recombines TRBV6-1 with TRBJ2-3, with 16 bases lining up with TRBD2. The CDR3 spans 18 residues. V lost 1 base to trimming and J lost 5 bases; unmatched junction nucleotides: 6. CDR1 and CDR2 from the germline V gene are MNHNS and SASEGT. CDR3 sequence (DNA): TGTGCCAGCAGTGAAGAGGGACTAGCGGGGGGGGTGAGAGATACGCAGTATTTT. Its translation: CASSEEGLAGGVRDTQYF.

At least ten counts were recorded for this clonotype. The rearrangement links TRBV7-2 to TRBJ1-5; D might be TRBD1 (6 bases). The germline V gene has CDR1 SGHTA and CDR2 FQGNSA. V was cut by 5 bases and J by 4 bases, with 9 bases left in between. CDR3 length: 13 amino acids. The CDR3 DNA is TGTGCCAGCAGCCCCCAGGGGAATCAGCCCCAGCATTTT. It yields the protein CASSPQGNQPQHF.

This clonotype was found a few times. The chain links TRBV20-1 to TRBJ2-4, with D possibly matching TRBD1 (5 bases). This CDR3 has 11 amino acids. Germline CDR1 reads DFQATT; CDR2 reads SNEGSKA (reference sequence). V shed 6 bases and J shed 6 bases, with 9 bases lying between them. The chain's CDR3 is CSADNGNIQYF. The CDR3 DNA reads TGCAGTGCGGACAATGGAAACATTCAGTACTTC.

The V call is TRBV5-6, the J call TRBJ1-3, with D possibly TRBD1 on 6 matching bases. Germline V gives CDR1 SGHDT, CDR2 YYEEEE. CDR3 size: 15 residues. Trimming took off 4 bases at V and 4 bases at J, with 15 bases between the two ends. In nucleotides, the CDR3 is TGTGCCAGCAGCGCCCCGGGGGCACTCGGAAACACCATATATTTT. Amino acid sequence: CASSAPGALGNTIYF.

The sample holds many counts of this clonotype. CDR3 sequence: CASSQTGANTEAFF. The CDR3 DNA is TGCGCCAGCAGCCAAACAGGCGCGAACACTGAAGCTTTCTTT. The chain recombines TRBV4-3 with TRBJ1-1; D possibly corresponds to TRBD1 (5 bases). This CDR3 has 14 amino acids. Trimming removed 2 bases at V and 1 base at J, with 8 bases between. The germline CDR1 and CDR2 sequences are LGHNA and YSLEER.

This clonotype was recorded many times. CDR3 amino acids: CASSDGQNTEAFF. CDR3 DNA sequence: TGTGCCAGCAGTGACGGACAGAACACTGAAGCTTTCTTT. The V and J genes are TRBV6-1 and TRBJ1-1; D possibly corresponds to TRBD1 (5 bases). The germline V gene has CDR1 MNHNS and CDR2 SASEGT. The germline V and J ends were trimmed by 3 bases and 1 base, with 6 bases remaining between them. The CDR3 is made up of 13 amino acids.

Many counts were recorded for this clonotype. The rearrangement uses TRBV7-2 and TRBJ1-1, with 8 bases lining up with TRBD1. This CDR3 is 13 amino acids long. CDR1 is SGHTA and CDR2 is FQGNSA in the germline V gene. With 8 bases clipped from V and 1 base from J, the junction kept 3 bases outside the gene matches. In DNA, the CDR3 is TGTGCCAGCTCAGGGGGCGCGAACACTGAAGCTTTCTTT. Residues: CASSGGANTEAFF.

Comments on this clonotype: This may come from a read error, since a much larger clone is one base off. The chain employs TRBV7-2 and TRBJ2-2, with D possibly being TRBD1 or TRBD2 (6 bases each). Germline V gives CDR1 SGHTA, CDR2 FQGNSA. The CDR3 has 17 residues. CDR3 in DNA: TGTGCCAGCAGCCCCGAGGGGGGATTTGTGAACACCGGGGGGCTGTTTTTT. Residues: CASSPEGGFVNTGGLFF.

This clonotype has more than one count but fewer than ten. The chain employs TRBV10-3 and TRBJ2-7; weak D call: TRBD1 (6 bases). The CDR3 length is 15 residues. The V and J ends lost 6 bases and 0 bases respectively, with 15 bases between them. Germline V gene sequence: CDR1 ENHRY, CDR2 SYGVKD. This CDR3 is CAISTTGTSSYEQYF. CDR3 DNA sequence: TGTGCCATCAGCACGACAGGAACCAGCTCCTACGAGCAGTACTTC.

Many counts were recorded for this clonotype. The chain employs TRBV11-2 and TRBJ1-1; 7 nucleotides match TRBD1. The CDR3 contains 15 residues. J gave up 0 bases and V 6 bases, and 7 bases lay outside the gene matches. Germline V gene sequence: CDR1 SGHAT, CDR2 FQNNGV. The CDR3 DNA is TGTGCCAGCAGACCTACGACAGGGATGAACACTGAAGCTTTCTTT. Its protein product is CASRPTTGMNTEAFF.

Of note for this clonotype: A read error may be the cause here, since a much bigger clone is one base away. J is TRBJ1-3 and V is TRBV12-3 or TRBV12-4; D is unresolved. The CDR3 spans 16 residues. This CDR3 reads CASVLYGPQLGHTVYF. The CDR3 DNA is TGTGCCAGCGTCTTATACGGGCCTCAATTGGGCCACACCGTATATTTT.

The gene calls are TRBV20-1 and TRBJ1-5; perhaps TRBD1 as D (6 bases). The CDR3 sequence is 13 residues long. Germline V lookup: CDR1 DFQATT, CDR2 SNEGSKA (reference sequence). With 4 bases removed from V and 6 bases from J, the gap between germline ends came to 13 bases. CDR3 protein: CSATRGWGQPQHF. CDR3 bases: TGCAGTGCTACTAGGGGGTGGGGTCAGCCCCAGCATTTT.

This clonotype was seen at least ten times. The chain is built from TRBV12-3 or TRBV12-4 and TRBJ2-5; D possibly matches TRBD1 or TRBD2 (5 bases each). The CDR3 is made up of 15 amino acids. V gave up 3 bases and J gave up 5 bases, with 16 bases separating them. In nucleotides, the CDR3 is TGTGCCAGCAGTTTGAGGGGTGGACACGGGGAGACCCAGTACTTC. Translation: CASSLRGGHGETQYF.

This clonotype was counted many times. This rearrangement joins TRBV19 to TRBJ2-1; unclear D gene. Germline V gene lookup returns CDR1 LNHDA and CDR2 SQIVND (reference sequence). This CDR3 region has 13 residues. Between the trimmed V and J ends, which lost 3 bases and 3 bases, there was a span of 6 bases. CDR3 coding DNA: TGTGCCAGTAGTATTTCATTCTACAATGAGCAGTTCTTC. Residues: CASSISFYNEQFF.

This clonotype was seen ten or more times. The chain uses TRBV7-2 and TRBJ1-1; 10 bases match TRBD1. The CDR3 extends over 14 amino acids. The V segment lost 5 bases and the J segment 5 bases; nucleotides outside the gene matches: 5. CDR1 is SGHTA and CDR2 is FQGNSA in the germline V gene. Here the CDR3 DNA reads TGTGCCAGCAGCGAGACAGGGGGCAAAACTGAAGCTTTCTTT. The encoded protein is CASSETGGKTEAFF.